This T cell receptor (beta chain) was identified in a study of blood T cell repertoires in COVID-19. Study information: Researchers got acute and convalescent COVID-19 samples from the United States, Italy and Spain. PBMCs, B-cell-depleted T cells, or T cells provided the cDNA or gDNA that made up the material.

Seattle-derived patients entered the study during active infection and were followed longitudinally. As originally analysed: Amplification from reference gene primers served as the basis for estimated nucleated cell counts. Only in-frame clones appear in the TCRdb table, and some are missing; sequencing was by immunoSEQ multiplex PCR. V, J and clone size derive from that table, while D and trimming were established from the DNA sequence. The sample comprises around 190,000 clones, 70% to 90% of which are singletons, and around 17% rests with the top ten. The receptor was isolated from a man aged 45-60 years with COVID-19, enrolled during active disease. Sequenced: peripheral blood.

This CDR3 reads CASSPGTSDYEQYF. DNA for the CDR3: TGTGCCAGCAGCCCCGGGACTAGTGACTACGAGCAGTACTTC. This chain links TRBV7-8 with TRBJ2-7; 8 bases are shared with TRBD2. Germline V gives CDR1 SGHVS, CDR2 FQNEAQ. CDR3 length: 14 amino acids. Germline trimming cut 5 bases from V and 3 bases from J; bases unmatched to any gene: 6.